These T cell receptor beta chains were read from a single sample in a study of cytomegalovirus exposure and HLA in healthy donors. Sequencing was performed with immunoSEQ multiplex PCR; in TCRdb, only in-frame clones are kept and a portion is missing. The sample holds approximately 150,000 clones, over 75% seen once. The sample was PBMCs. These receptors were taken from a male donor in good health and CMV-seronegative. Both conserved end residues are trimmed from each CDR3. Each record gives: D gene, V gene, CDR3 protein. The D gene is left open where the match is weak.

TRBD1,TRBV4-1,ASSPPGQGNTEAF
NA,TRBV30,AWSARGGKLF
NA,TRBV15,ATSRASGYEQY
TRBD2,TRBV5-1,ASSLAGSTDTQY
TRBD1,TRBV7-7,ASSPRTGSNEQY
NA,TRBV4-2,ASSQDGGHSGANVLT
NA,TRBV5-1,ASSLAGATLEQF
NA,TRBV7-2,ASSLGFGSTDTQY
NA,TRBV6-6,ASSYPNRGAEKLF
TRBD1,TRBV7-6,ASSLEQGASGQPQH
NA,TRBV7-8,ASSLDGAASYNEQF
NA,TRBV11-3,ASSAQGLEQY
NA,TRBV10-3,AISATGPQYNEQF
NA,TRBV5-4,ASSPRQGRADTQY
NA,TRBV5-1,ASSLGTESSGNTIY
TRBD1,TRBV6-4,ASSEDRDTGELF
NA,TRBV7-6,ASSLAGGIADEQF
NA,TRBV19,ASSIGGGSTDTQY
TRBD1,TRBV7-9,ASSLDRASYEQY
NA,TRBV4-1,ASSQEWSPGKNTEAF
NA,TRBV5-5,ASTRGDLGGNEQF
TRBD1,TRBV9,ASSSFMTGGKLF
TRBD1,TRBV18,ASSPPVTGAARNEQF
NA,TRBV7-6,ASTQGSISGNTIY
TRBD1,TRBV11-2,ASSLATGGGYT
TRBD2,TRBV11-2,ASSLAGRGGTDTQY
TRBD1,TRBV5-1,ASSSQGNTEAF
NA,TRBV7-3,ASSLGGLRDTQY
TRBD1,TRBV28,ASSPAGGDQPQH
TRBD2,TRBV29-1,SVPRLAGGNEQF
NA,TRBV6-6,ASGRNTEAF
TRBD1,TRBV29-1,SAKTGVNTEAF
TRBD1,TRBV10-3,AINGRDRDYGYT
TRBD2,TRBV27,ASSLSTSGSNEQF
NA,TRBV9,ASSVEQLLNTGELF
NA,TRBV29-1,SVEPTGNTEAF
TRBD1,TRBV9,ASSPGVGQGLFYGYT